One and the same sample provided the 3 T cell receptor beta chains below, sequenced in a study of PD-1 and CTLA-4 blockade in melanoma. The protocol was immunoSEQ multiplex PCR, while the TCRdb copy is restricted to in-frame clones and leaves out a portion. This sample has approximately 7,200 clones, with roughly 80% found just once. This specimen was CD8+ T cells from peripheral blood, taken before anti-PD-1 treatment. The source is a human donor with melanoma.

The chain combines TRBV7-6 with TRBJ2-7; D tentatively fits TRBD1 or TRBD2 (6 bases each). V was trimmed by 5 bases and J by 6 bases, leaving 20 bases between them. This CDR3 spans 15 amino acids. Germline-derived CDR1 and CDR2 are SGHVS and FNYEAQ. CDR3 sequence (DNA): TGTGCCAGCAGCCCCTTCCCCGTAGAGGGGGGCGAGCAGTACTTC. It yields the protein CASSPFPVEGGEQYF.

This chain joins TRBV7-6 and TRBJ2-2, with a tentative D call TRBD1 (5 bases). V was shortened by 2 bases and J by 3 bases, with 10 bases between the two germline ends. In germline, CDR1 is SGHVS, CDR2 FNYEAQ. The CDR3 extends over 15 amino acids. CDR3 loop: CASSLSGLDTGELFF. CDR3 bases: TGTGCCAGCAGCTTATCAGGGTTAGACACCGGGGAGCTGTTTTTT.

The chain recombines TRBV4-2 with TRBJ2-1; 14 bases are shared with TRBD2. V was pared by 8 bases and J by 7 bases, with 4 bases of the junction left unmatched. The CDR3 is made up of 14 amino acids. CDR1 is LGHNA and CDR2 is YNFKEQ in the germline V gene. The CDR3 sequence is CASGTSGSLNEQFF. The CDR3 bases are TGTGCCAGCGGGACTAGCGGGAGTCTTAATGAGCAGTTCTTC.